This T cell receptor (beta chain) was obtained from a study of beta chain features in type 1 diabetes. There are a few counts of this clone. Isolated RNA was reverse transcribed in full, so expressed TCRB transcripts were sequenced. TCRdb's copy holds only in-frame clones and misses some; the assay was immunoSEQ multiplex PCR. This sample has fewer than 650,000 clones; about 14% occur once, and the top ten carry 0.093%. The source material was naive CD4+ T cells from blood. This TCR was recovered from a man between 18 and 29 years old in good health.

In DNA, the CDR3 is TGTGCCAGCAGCCCCCGGCCTCCTGGAAACACCATATATTTT. Translation gives CASSPRPPGNTIYF. This rearrangement joins TRBV7-2 to TRBJ1-3; D gene unclear. V gave up 5 bases and J gave up 2 bases, with 10 bases separating them. The CDR3 totals 14 residues. Germline CDR1 is SGHTA and CDR2 is FQGNSA. Using reference TRBV7-2 and TRBJ1-3 for the parts outside the CDR3, the full variable domain is GAGVSQSPSNKVTEKGKDVELRCDPISGHTALYWYRQSLGQGLEFLIYFQGNSAPDKSGLPSDRFSAERTGGSVSTLTIQRTQQEDSAVYLCASSPRPPGNTIYFGEGSWLTVV.